The 27 T cell receptor beta chains reported below all come from one sample, sequenced in a study of preoperative IRX-2 immunotherapy in early breast cancer. Treatment given: preoperative locoregional IRX-2 cytokine immunotherapy. Assay: immunoSEQ multiplex PCR; the TCRdb copy retains only in-frame clones and omits some. The table lists approximately 100,000 clones, roughly 88% of them singletons. Sequences were derived from tumor tissue, sampled after IRX-2 immunotherapy. The receptors were gathered from a human donor with breast cancer.

The V gene is TRBV6-8, the J gene TRBJ2-7; 8 bases fit TRBD1. Germline CDR1 is MNHGY and CDR2 is SAAAGT. This CDR3 region has 14 residues. With 5 bases clipped from V and 1 base from J, the junction kept 4 bases outside the gene matches. In nucleotides, the CDR3 is TGTGCCAGCAGTGACAGGGGTAAATCCTACGAGCAGTACTTC. Amino acid sequence: CASSDRGKSYEQYF.

The DNA for the CDR3 is TGTGCCAGCTCACCGGGGATTAATTCACCCCTCCACTTT. It is translated as CASSPGINSPLHF. This rearrangement joins TRBV18 to TRBJ1-6, with D uncertain. V lost 3 bases, J lost 6 bases, and 6 bases lay in between. The CDR3 spans 13 residues. CDR1 is KGHSH, CDR2 LQKENI, per germline.

The chain joins TRBV6-8 to TRBJ2-5; D is uncertain. V was pared by 2 bases and J by 1 base, with 8 bases between. CDR3 size: 14 residues. CDR1 MNHGY and CDR2 SAAAGT come from the germline V gene. Here the CDR3 reads CASSYGQLQETQYF. CDR3 sequence (DNA): TGTGCCAGCAGTTACGGGCAGCTCCAAGAGACCCAGTACTTC.

The chain recombines TRBV12-5 with TRBJ2-7; 7 bases align to TRBD1. Trimming at V came to 6 bases and at J to 0 bases, leaving 5 bases not matched to a gene. The CDR3 is made up of 14 amino acids. The V gene's germline CDR1 is LGHNT and CDR2 FRNRAP. The CDR3 here is CASGRRDSSYEQYF. CDR3 DNA: TGTGCTAGTGGCCGCCGGGACAGCTCCTACGAGCAGTACTTC.

This clone has a single count. This chain joins TRBV6-8 and TRBJ2-7; D might be TRBD1 (6 bases). This CDR3 is built from 13 residues. In germline, CDR1 is MNHGY, CDR2 SAAAGT. Trimming removed 5 bases from V and 2 bases from J, with 10 bases in between. CDR3 protein: CASSATGTYEQYF. The DNA for the CDR3 is TGTGCCAGCAGTGCTACAGGGACCTACGAGCAGTACTTC.

This chain uses TRBV10-2 with TRBJ2-7; 8 nucleotides line up with TRBD1. Per germline, CDR1 WSHSY and CDR2 SAAADI. Unmatched junction bases numbered 8, after V lost 6 bases and J lost 4 bases. The CDR3 has 14 amino acids. The CDR3 region has the DNA TGCGCCAGCAGCTTACAGGGGGAGTCGTACGAGCAGTACTTC. Protein: CASSLQGESYEQYF.

The sample holds a few counts of this clone. The chain is built from TRBV11-3 and TRBJ2-2; D is perhaps TRBD2 (7 bases). Germline CDR1 SGHNT, CDR2 YENEEA. The CDR3 runs 16 residues. The germline V and J ends were trimmed by 7 bases and 2 bases, with 17 bases remaining between them. CDR3 residues: CASTPAGAINTGELFF. CDR3 DNA sequence: TGTGCCAGCACCCCCGCGGGGGCGATTAACACCGGGGAGCTGTTTTTT.

The V gene is TRBV9, the J gene TRBJ1-1; 10 bases align to TRBD1. The CDR3 extends over 13 amino acids. From germline, CDR1 is SGDLS and CDR2 YYNGEE. The V and J ends lost 5 bases and 6 bases, in that order; junction bases with no gene match: 4. The CDR3 nucleotides are TGTGCCAGCAGGACCGACAGGGGGCCTGAAGCTTTCTTT. Amino acid sequence: CASRTDRGPEAFF.

The V gene is TRBV7-4, the J gene TRBJ2-3; D unresolved. Germline V gene data show CDR1 as SGHVT and CDR2 as SQSDAQ. The length of the CDR3 is 13 residues. The germline V and J ends were trimmed by 6 bases and 4 bases, with 11 bases remaining between them. The CDR3 region has the DNA TGTGCCAGCAGGGCGGAAAACGCAGATACGCAGTATTTT. The encoded protein is CASRAENADTQYF. Complete variable domain (other parts from reference TRBV7-4 and TRBJ2-3): GAGVSQSPRYKVAKRGRDVALRCDSISGHVTLYWYRQTLGQGSEVLTYSQSDAQRDKSGRPSGRFSAERPERSVSTLKIQRTEQGDSAVYLCASRAENADTQYFGPGTRLTVL.

The chain combines TRBV28 with TRBJ2-1, with TRBD2 as a possible D gene (5 bases). Germline V CDR1 and CDR2: MDHEN, SYDVKM. V was shortened by 3 bases and J by 6 bases, with 9 bases between the two germline ends. There are 13 residues in the CDR3. CDR3 DNA sequence: TGTGCCAGCAGTTTGCGAGCGGCCAATGAGCAGTTCTTC. This encodes CASSLRAANEQFF.

The V and J genes are TRBV10-2 and TRBJ1-6; D gene ambiguous. Germline V gene data show CDR1 as WSHSY and CDR2 as SAAADI. The V end was cut by 7 bases, the J end by 7 bases, with 23 bases between. CDR3 length equals 17 residues. DNA for the CDR3: TGCGCCAGCACCCTGGGGAGCAGGACCCTTTTAAATTCACCCCTCCACTTT. This gives the protein CASTLGSRTLLNSPLHF.

The gene calls are TRBV28 and TRBJ2-7; a possible D gene is TRBD2 (5 bases). This CDR3 is built from 15 residues. V lost 3 bases to trimming and J lost 5 bases, with 17 bases between them. Germline V gives CDR1 MDHEN, CDR2 SYDVKM. CDR3 region: CASSFSPAEDHEQYF. The CDR3 region has the DNA TGTGCCAGCAGTTTTTCCCCGGCGGAGGACCACGAGCAGTACTTC.

The chain combines TRBV19 with TRBJ2-2; 11 nucleotides line up with TRBD1. The CDR3 covers 13 residues. J lost 7 bases, V lost 7 bases, and 2 bases had no gene match. Germline CDR1 and CDR2: LNHDA and SQIVND (reference sequence). This chain's CDR3 is CASTGTGGGELFF. In nucleotides, the CDR3 is TGTGCCAGTACGGGGACAGGGGGCGGGGAGCTGTTTTTT.

V gene TRBV19 combines with J gene TRBJ2-3; D unresolved. The V and J ends lost 5 bases and 1 base respectively, with 4 bases between them. The CDR3 covers 12 residues. Germline CDR1 LNHDA, CDR2 SQIVND (reference sequence). The CDR3 coding sequence is TGTGCCAGTAGTCGGCGCACAGATACGCAGTATTTT. Translation: CASSRRTDTQYF.

The chain is built from TRBV18 and TRBJ1-1, with D unresolved. V lost 2 bases and J lost 1, with 8 bases in between. The CDR3 runs to 14 residues. CDR1 KGHSH and CDR2 LQKENI come from the germline V gene. Here the CDR3 DNA reads TGTGCCAGCTCACCATATTCAGAGAACACTGAAGCTTTCTTT. Protein: CASSPYSENTEAFF.

The CDR3 loop is CASRPRTGFDNYGYTF. CDR3 DNA sequence: TGTGCCAGCAGGCCGCGGACAGGGTTTGACAACTATGGCTACACCTTC. The gene calls are TRBV6-8 and TRBJ1-2; 8 bases align to TRBD1. The trim removed 6 bases at V and 2 bases at J, leaving 11 bases unmatched. CDR1 MNHGY and CDR2 SAAAGT come from the germline V gene. The CDR3 runs to 16 residues.

The V and J genes are TRBV29-1 and TRBJ1-1; D gene ambiguous. The V gene's germline CDR1 is SQVTM and CDR2 ANQGSEA. This CDR3 is 12 amino acids long. Trimming shortened V by 4 bases and J by 0 bases, and 6 bases separated the two germline ends. The CDR3 sequence: CSVGVMNTEAFF. DNA of the CDR3: TGCAGCGTTGGGGTAATGAACACTGAAGCTTTCTTT.

The J gene is TRBJ2-4, the V gene TRBV19; 7 nucleotides match TRBD1. The V and J ends lost 5 bases and 8 bases, in that order; junction bases with no gene match: 24. Germline V lookup: CDR1 LNHDA, CDR2 SQIVND (reference sequence). The CDR3 is 19 residues long. DNA of the CDR3: TGTGCCAGTAGTTTGATGGCCCCCTCTCGACAGGGTGTCAGTTACATTCAGTACTTC. Its translation: CASSLMAPSRQGVSYIQYF.

V gene TRBV28 combines with J gene TRBJ1-1, with D unresolved. There are 12 residues in the CDR3. V dropped 3 bases and J dropped 5 bases, with 7 bases sitting between them. Germline V lookup: CDR1 MDHEN, CDR2 SYDVKM. CDR3 residues: CASSLEGTEAFF. CDR3 nucleotides: TGTGCCAGCAGTTTGGAGGGTACTGAAGCTTTCTTT.

This clone has a single count. The chain has TRBV18 and TRBJ1-4; 10 nucleotides match TRBD1. The germline V gene encodes CDR1 KGHSH and CDR2 LQKENI. V lost 4 bases to trimming and J lost 0 bases; unmatched junction nucleotides: 2. The CDR3 runs 16 residues. In nucleotides, the CDR3 is TGTGCCAGCTCACAGGGACAGGGGCCAACTAATGAAAAACTGTTTTTT. Amino acids: CASSQGQGPTNEKLFF.

This chain connects TRBV6-8 to TRBJ1-2, with TRBD1 as a possible D gene (5 bases). With 0 bases removed from V and 8 bases from J, the gap between germline ends came to 13 bases. The CDR3 is made up of 14 amino acids. Germline CDR1 and CDR2: MNHGY and SAAAGT. The DNA for the CDR3 is TGTGCCAGCAGTTACTCGACAGACGTGCAAGGCTACACCTTC. It is translated as CASSYSTDVQGYTF.

This chain links TRBV6-8 with TRBJ2-5, with a possible D match to TRBD1 (6 bases). Germline V gives CDR1 MNHGY, CDR2 SAAAGT. Trimming shortened V by 0 bases and J by 3 bases, and 14 bases separated the two germline ends. The CDR3 loop spans 16 amino acids. CDR3 protein: CASSYSYRASEETQYF. CDR3 nucleotide sequence: TGTGCCAGCAGTTACTCCTACAGGGCGTCCGAAGAGACCCAGTACTTC.

This chain uses TRBV6-8 with TRBJ1-1; 7 bases map to TRBD1. This CDR3 comprises 12 residues. Germline CDR1 reads MNHGY; CDR2 reads SAAAGT. J was trimmed by 2 bases and V by 10 bases; bases with no gene match: 4. CDR3 bases: TGTGCCATCAGGGACAGCAACACTGAAGCTTTCTTT. Translating gives CAIRDSNTEAFF.

This chain uses TRBV28 with TRBJ2-7; perhaps TRBD1 as D (6 bases). This CDR3 spans 14 amino acids. V was pared by 8 bases and J by 3 bases, with 17 bases between. CDR1 is MDHEN and CDR2 is SYDVKM in the germline V gene. In DNA form, the CDR3 reads TGTGCCAGCTTCGGTGGGGGCCACCTCTACGAGCAGTACTTC. Translation: CASFGGGHLYEQYF.

This sequence joins TRBV28 and TRBJ1-2, with no clear D. V was trimmed by 8 bases and J by 3 bases, leaving 10 bases between them. This CDR3 region has 12 residues. Germline V gene data show CDR1 as MDHEN and CDR2 as SYDVKM. CDR3 bases: TGTGCCAGCGGGGAGTCGGACTATGGCTACACCTTC. Its protein is CASGESDYGYTF.

This chain joins TRBV29-1 and TRBJ1-1; 8 bases fit TRBD1. CDR1 and CDR2 (germline): SQVTM, ANQGSEA. This CDR3 region has 13 residues. Trimming took 6 bases from V and 5 from J; bases not matched to a gene: 8. CDR3 region: CSVVDRGGTEAFF. CDR3 in DNA: TGCAGCGTCGTTGACAGGGGCGGGACTGAAGCTTTCTTT. Based on the CDR3 plus reference TRBV29-1 and TRBJ1-1, the full variable domain is SAVISQKPSRDICQRGTSLTIQCQVDSQVTMMFWYRQQPGQSLTLIATANQGSEATYESGFVIDKFPISRPNLTFSTLTVSNMSPEDSSIYLCSVVDRGGTEAFFGQGTRLTVV.

The V gene is TRBV28, the J gene TRBJ2-7; 7 bases line up with TRBD2. This CDR3 contains 14 residues. V shed 3 bases, J shed 2 bases, and the junction held 4 bases outside the gene matches. The germline V gene encodes CDR1 MDHEN and CDR2 SYDVKM. The CDR3 region is CASSFRGGTYEQYF. DNA for the CDR3: TGTGCCAGCAGTTTTCGGGGAGGGACCTACGAGCAGTACTTC.